This TCR beta chain stems from a study of blood T cell repertoires in COVID-19. Across the whole study: PBMCs, B-cell-depleted T cells, or T cells provided the cDNA or gDNA that made up the material.

Clones were sequenced by immunoSEQ multiplex PCR, and TCRdb holds only the in-frame ones, with some missing. The table has under 250,000 clones, roughly 90% seen once. Specimen: peripheral blood. This TCR was recovered from a man in his 60s with COVID-19, enrolled during active disease.

For the CDR3, the DNA is TGTGCCAGCAGCTTAGACAGGGAGAACTATGGCTACACCTTC. Translation: CASSLDRENYGYTF. V gene TRBV7-8 combines with J gene TRBJ1-2; D may be TRBD1 (6 bases). This CDR3 comprises 14 residues. CDR1 is SGHVS and CDR2 is FQNEAQ in the germline V gene. Trimming stripped 1 base from V and 2 bases from J, with 8 bases between.